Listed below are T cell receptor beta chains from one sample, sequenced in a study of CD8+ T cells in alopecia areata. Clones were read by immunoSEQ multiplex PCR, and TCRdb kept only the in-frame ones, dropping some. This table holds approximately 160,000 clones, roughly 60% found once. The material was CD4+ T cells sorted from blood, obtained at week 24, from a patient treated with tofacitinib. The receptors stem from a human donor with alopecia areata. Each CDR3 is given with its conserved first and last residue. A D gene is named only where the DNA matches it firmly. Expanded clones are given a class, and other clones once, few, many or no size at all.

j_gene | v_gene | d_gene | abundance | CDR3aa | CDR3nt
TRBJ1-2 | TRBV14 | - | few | CASSQVGTAPGYTF | TGTGCCAGCAGCCAAGTTGGTACCGCCCCTGGCTACACCTTC
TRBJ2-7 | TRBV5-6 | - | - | CASSRPQGRSYEQYF | TGTGCCAGCAGCCGCCCACAGGGGAGGTCCTACGAGCAGTACTTC
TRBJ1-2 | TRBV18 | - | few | CASSPGNFYGYTF | TGTGCCAGCTCACCGGGCAACTTCTATGGCTACACCTTC
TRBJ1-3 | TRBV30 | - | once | CAWSRPSGNTIYF | TGTGCCTGGAGCCGTCCCTCTGGAAACACCATATATTTT
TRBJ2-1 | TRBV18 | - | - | CASSRPLPEAGYNEQFF | TGTGCCAGCTCACGCCCTCTACCCGAGGCGGGATACAATGAGCAGTTCTTC
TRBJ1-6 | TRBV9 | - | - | CASSVGDHPPNSPLHF | TGTGCCAGCAGCGTAGGAGATCATCCCCCCAATTCACCCCTCCACTTT
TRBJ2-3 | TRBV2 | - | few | CANPLGEGDTQYF | TGTGCCAACCCGCTGGGTGAGGGAGATACGCAGTATTTT
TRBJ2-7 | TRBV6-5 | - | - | CASRPWGGGINEQYF | TGTGCCAGCCGCCCCTGGGGAGGGGGCATCAACGAGCAGTACTTC
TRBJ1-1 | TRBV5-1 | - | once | CASSLSGSGSTEAFF | TGCGCCAGCAGCTTATCCGGGTCTGGGTCCACTGAAGCTTTCTTT
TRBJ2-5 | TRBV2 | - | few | CASSQETQYF | TGTGCCAGCAGTCAAGAGACCCAGTACTTC
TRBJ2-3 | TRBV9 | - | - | CASSVAPADTQYF | TGTGCCAGCAGCGTAGCTCCCGCAGATACGCAGTATTTT
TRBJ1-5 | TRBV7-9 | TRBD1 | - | CASSLGTGVQPQHF | TGTGCCAGCAGCTTGGGGACAGGGGTTCAGCCCCAGCATTTT
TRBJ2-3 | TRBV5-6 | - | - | CASSLATDYTDTQYF | TGTGCCAGCAGCTTGGCGACAGACTACACAGATACGCAGTATTTT
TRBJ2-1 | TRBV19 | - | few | CASSILRGDGRGEKGSYNEQFF | TGTGCCAGTAGTATATTAAGAGGGGACGGCAGGGGGGAGAAAGGCTCCTACAATGAGCAGTTCTTC
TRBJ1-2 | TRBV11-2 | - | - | CASSLDGLYGYTF | TGTGCCAGCAGCTTAGACGGGCTCTATGGCTACACCTTC
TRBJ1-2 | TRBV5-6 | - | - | CASSLPGQANYGYTF | TGTGCCAGCAGCCTCCCCGGACAAGCTAACTATGGCTACACCTTC
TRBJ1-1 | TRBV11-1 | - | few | CASSLDREEAFF | TGTGCCAGCAGCTTAGACCGGGAGGAAGCTTTCTTT
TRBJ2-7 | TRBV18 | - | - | CASSTRGGYEQYF | TGTGCCAGCTCAACAAGAGGGGGCTACGAGCAGTACTTC
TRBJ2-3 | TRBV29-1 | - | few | CSVEEYTQYF | TGCAGCGTTGAAGAATATACGCAGTATTTT
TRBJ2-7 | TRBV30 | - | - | CAWSFQGGDEQYF | TGTGCCTGGAGTTTCCAGGGTGGCGACGAGCAGTACTTC
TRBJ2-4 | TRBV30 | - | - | CAWSRRFASKNIQYF | TGTGCCTGGAGCCGTCGGTTTGCGTCCAAAAACATTCAGTACTTC
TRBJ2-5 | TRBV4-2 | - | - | CASSQDRRGVETQYF | TGTGCCAGCAGCCAAGATCGGCGGGGAGTAGAGACCCAGTACTTC
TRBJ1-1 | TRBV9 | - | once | CASSVAPGVNTEAFF | TGTGCCAGCAGCGTAGCGCCCGGGGTGAACACTGAAGCTTTCTTT
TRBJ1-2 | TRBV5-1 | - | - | CASSTTGNRWGYTF | TGCGCCAGCAGCACCACCGGGAACCGCTGGGGCTACACCTTC
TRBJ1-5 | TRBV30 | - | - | CAWSMEYRQPQHF | TGTGCCTGGAGTATGGAGTACCGTCAGCCCCAGCATTTT
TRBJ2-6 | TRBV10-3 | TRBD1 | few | CAISGDRVNSGANVLTF | TGTGCCATCAGTGGGGACAGGGTAAATTCTGGGGCCAACGTCCTGACTTTC
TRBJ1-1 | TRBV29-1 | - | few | CSVQGRSTEAFF | TGCAGCGTACAGGGAAGGTCCACTGAAGCTTTCTTT
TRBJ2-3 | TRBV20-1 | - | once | CSASRSDTQYF | TGCAGTGCTAGTCGGTCAGATACGCAGTATTTT
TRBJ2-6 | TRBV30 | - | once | CAWRRTGANVLTF | TGTGCCTGGAGACGAACCGGGGCCAACGTCCTGACTTTC